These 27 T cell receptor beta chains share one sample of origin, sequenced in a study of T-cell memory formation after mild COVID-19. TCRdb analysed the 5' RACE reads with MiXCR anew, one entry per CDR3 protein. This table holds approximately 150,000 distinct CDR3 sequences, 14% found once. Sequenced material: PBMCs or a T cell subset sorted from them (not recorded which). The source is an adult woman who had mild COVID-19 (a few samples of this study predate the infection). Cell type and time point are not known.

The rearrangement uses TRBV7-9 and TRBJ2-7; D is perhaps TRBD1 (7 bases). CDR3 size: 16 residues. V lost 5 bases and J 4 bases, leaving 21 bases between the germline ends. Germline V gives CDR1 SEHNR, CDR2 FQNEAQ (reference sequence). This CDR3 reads CASSPGGFGLSYEQYF. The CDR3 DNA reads TGTGCCAGCAGCCCAGGGGGGTTTGGGCTCAGTTACGAGCAGTACTTC.

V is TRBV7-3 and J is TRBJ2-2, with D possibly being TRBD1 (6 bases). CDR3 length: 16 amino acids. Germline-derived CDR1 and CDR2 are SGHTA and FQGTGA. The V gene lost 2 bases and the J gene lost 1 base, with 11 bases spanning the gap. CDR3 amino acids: CASSLLSGVNTGELFF. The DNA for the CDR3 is TGTGCCAGCAGCTTACTTTCAGGGGTGAACACCGGGGAGCTGTTTTTT.

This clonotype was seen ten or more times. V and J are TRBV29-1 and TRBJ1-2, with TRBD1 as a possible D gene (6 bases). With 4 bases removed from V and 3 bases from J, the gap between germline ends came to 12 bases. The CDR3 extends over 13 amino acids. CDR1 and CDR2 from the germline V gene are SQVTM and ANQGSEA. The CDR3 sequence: CSVATGSDYGYTF. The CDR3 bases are TGCAGCGTTGCAACAGGGTCAGACTATGGCTACACCTTC. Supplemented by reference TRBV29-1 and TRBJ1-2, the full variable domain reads SAVISQKPSRDICQRGTSLTIQCQVDSQVTMMFWYRQQPGQSLTLIATANQGSEATYESGFVIDKFPISRPNLTFSTLTVSNMSPEDSSIYLCSVATGSDYGYTFGSGTRLTVV.

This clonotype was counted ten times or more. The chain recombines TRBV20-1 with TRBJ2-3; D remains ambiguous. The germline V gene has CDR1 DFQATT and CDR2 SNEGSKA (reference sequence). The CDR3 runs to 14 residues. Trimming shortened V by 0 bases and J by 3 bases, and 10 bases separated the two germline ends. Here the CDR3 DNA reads TGCAGTGCTAGAGATACCGAAGGGACAGATACGCAGTATTTT. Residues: CSARDTEGTDTQYF.

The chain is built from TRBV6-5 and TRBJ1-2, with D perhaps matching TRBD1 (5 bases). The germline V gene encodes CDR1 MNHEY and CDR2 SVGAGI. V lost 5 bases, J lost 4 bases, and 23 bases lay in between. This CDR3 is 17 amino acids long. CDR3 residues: CASSQSGTGKRGYGYTF. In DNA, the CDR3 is TGTGCCAGCAGTCAATCCGGGACGGGAAAAAGGGGCTATGGCTACACCTTC.

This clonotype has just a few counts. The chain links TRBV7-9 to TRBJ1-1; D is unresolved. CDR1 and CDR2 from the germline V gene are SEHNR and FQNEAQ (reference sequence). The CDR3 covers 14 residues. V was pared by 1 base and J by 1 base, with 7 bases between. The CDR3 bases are TGTGCCAGCAGCTTAGTGCCAGGGAACACTGAAGCTTTCTTT. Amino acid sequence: CASSLVPGNTEAFF.

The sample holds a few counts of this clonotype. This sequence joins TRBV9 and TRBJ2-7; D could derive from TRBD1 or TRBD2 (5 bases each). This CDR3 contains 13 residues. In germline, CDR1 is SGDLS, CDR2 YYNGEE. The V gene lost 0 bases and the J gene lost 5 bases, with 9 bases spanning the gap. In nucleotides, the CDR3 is TGTGCCAGCAGCGTAGATAGGGACCACGAGCAGTACTTC. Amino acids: CASSVDRDHEQYF.

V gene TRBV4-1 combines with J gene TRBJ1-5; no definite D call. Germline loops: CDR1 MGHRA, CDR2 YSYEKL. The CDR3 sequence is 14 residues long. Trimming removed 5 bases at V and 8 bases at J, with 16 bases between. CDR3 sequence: CASSYGSVPEPQHF. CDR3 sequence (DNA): TGCGCCAGCAGCTACGGGAGTGTTCCGGAGCCCCAGCATTTT.

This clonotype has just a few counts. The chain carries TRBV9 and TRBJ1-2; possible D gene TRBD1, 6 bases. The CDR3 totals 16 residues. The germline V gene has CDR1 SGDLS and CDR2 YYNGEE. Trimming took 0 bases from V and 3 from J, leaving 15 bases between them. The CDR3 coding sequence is TGTGCCAGCAGCGTAGGAATGAGGGACACCTACTATGGCTACACCTTC. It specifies CASSVGMRDTYYGYTF.

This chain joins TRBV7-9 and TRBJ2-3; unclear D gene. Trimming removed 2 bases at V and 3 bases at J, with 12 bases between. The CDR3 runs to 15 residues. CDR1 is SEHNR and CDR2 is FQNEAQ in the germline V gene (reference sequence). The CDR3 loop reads CASSLKTKTTDTQYF. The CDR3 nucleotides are TGTGCCAGCAGCTTAAAAACTAAGACTACAGATACGCAGTATTTT.

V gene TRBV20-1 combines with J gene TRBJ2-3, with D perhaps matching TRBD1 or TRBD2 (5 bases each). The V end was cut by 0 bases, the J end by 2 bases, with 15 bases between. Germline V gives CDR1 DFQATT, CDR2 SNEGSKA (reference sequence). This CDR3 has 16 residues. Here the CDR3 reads CSARDPARGATDTQYF. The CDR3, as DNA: TGCAGTGCTAGAGATCCCGCCAGAGGGGCCACAGATACGCAGTATTTT.

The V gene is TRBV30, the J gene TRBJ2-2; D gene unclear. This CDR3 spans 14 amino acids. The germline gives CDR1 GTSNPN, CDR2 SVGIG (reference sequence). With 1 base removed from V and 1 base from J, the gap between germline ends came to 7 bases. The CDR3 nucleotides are TGTGCCTGGAGTGGTCAGATGAACACCGGGGAGCTGTTTTTT. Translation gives CAWSGQMNTGELFF.

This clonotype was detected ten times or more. This chain's CDR3 is CASSLGTGGDEQYF. CDR3 DNA: TGCGCCAGCAGCTTGGGGACAGGGGGCGACGAGCAGTACTTC. The chain combines TRBV5-1 with TRBJ2-7; 11 nucleotides agree with TRBD1. The CDR3 loop spans 14 amino acids. V lost 0 bases and J lost 5; bases outside the gene matches: 1. CDR1 SGHRS and CDR2 YFSETQ come from the germline V gene.

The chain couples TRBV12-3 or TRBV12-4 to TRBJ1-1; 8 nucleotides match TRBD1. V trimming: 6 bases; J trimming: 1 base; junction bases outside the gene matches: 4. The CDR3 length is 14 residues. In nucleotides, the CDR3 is TGTGCCAGCAGGTTGGACAGGGCGAACACTGAAGCTTTCTTT. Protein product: CASRLDRANTEAFF.

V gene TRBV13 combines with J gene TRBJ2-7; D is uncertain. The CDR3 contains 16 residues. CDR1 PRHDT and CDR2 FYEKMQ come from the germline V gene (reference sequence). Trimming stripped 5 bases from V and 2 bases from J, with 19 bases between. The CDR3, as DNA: TGTGCCAGCAGCCGAACTACCTTCATATCTCCCTACGAGCAGTACTTC. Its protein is CASSRTTFISPYEQYF.

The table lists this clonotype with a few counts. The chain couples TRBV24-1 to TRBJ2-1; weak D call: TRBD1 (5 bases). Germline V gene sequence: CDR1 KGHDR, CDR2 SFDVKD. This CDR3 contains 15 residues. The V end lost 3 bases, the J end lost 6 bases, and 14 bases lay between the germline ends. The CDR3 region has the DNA TGTGCCACCAGTGATCCCGGCAGGGTGCTCAATGAGCAGTTCTTC. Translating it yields CATSDPGRVLNEQFF.

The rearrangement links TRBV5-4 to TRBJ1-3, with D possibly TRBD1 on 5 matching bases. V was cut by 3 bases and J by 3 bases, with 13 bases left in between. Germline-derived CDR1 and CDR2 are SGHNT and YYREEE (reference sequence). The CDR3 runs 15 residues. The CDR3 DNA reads TGTGCCAGCAGCTCTGGGGGGGGATTTGGAAACACCATATATTTT. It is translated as CASSSGGGFGNTIYF.

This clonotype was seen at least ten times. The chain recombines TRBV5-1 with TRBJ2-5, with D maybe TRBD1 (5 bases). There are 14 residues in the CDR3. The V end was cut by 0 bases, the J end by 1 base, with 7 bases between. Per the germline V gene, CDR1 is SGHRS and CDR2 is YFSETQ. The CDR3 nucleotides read TGCGCCAGCAGCTTGGTAACAGGCCAAGAGACCCAGTACTTC. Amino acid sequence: CASSLVTGQETQYF.

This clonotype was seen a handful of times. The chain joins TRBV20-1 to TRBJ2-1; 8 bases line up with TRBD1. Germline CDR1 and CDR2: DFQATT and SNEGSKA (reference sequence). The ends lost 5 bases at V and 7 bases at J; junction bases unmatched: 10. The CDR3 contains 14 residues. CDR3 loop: CSARYETGVNEQFF. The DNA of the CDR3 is TGCAGTGCTCGCTACGAGACAGGGGTAAATGAGCAGTTCTTC.

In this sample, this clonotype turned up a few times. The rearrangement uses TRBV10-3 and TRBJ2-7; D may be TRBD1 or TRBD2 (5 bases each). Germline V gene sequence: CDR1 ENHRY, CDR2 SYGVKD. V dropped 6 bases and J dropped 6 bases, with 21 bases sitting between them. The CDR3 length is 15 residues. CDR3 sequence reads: CAISLRDRLLGEQYF. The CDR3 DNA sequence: TGTGCCATCAGCCTTCGGGACCGTCTTCTCGGCGAGCAGTACTTC.

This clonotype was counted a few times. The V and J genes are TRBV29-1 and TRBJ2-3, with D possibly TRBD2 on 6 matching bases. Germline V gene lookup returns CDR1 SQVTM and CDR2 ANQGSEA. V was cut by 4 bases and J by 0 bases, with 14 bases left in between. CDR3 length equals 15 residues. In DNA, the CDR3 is TGCAGCGTTGCGGCGGGGTCTCAGAGCACAGATACGCAGTATTTT. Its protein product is CSVAAGSQSTDTQYF.

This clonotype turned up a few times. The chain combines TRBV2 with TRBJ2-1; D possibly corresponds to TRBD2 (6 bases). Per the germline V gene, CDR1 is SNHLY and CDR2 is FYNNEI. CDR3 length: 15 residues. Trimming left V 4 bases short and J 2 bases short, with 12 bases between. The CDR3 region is CASSGWGVPYNEQFF. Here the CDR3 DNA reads TGTGCCAGCAGTGGGTGGGGGGTACCCTACAATGAGCAGTTCTTC.

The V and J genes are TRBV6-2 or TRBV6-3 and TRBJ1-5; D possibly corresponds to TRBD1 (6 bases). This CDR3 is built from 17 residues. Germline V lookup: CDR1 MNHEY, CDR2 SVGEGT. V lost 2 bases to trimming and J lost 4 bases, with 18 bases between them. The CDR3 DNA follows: TGTGCCAGCAGTTACGTCTCGACAGGTTTCCTGAATCAGCCCCAGCATTTT. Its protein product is CASSYVSTGFLNQPQHF.

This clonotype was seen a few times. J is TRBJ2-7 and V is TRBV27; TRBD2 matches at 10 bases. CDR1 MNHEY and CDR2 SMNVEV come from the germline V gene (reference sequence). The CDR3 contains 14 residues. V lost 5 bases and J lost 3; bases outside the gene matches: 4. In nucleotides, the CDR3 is TGTGCCAGCAGTCTGGCTAGCGGGAGCTACGAGCAGTACTTC. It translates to CASSLASGSYEQYF.

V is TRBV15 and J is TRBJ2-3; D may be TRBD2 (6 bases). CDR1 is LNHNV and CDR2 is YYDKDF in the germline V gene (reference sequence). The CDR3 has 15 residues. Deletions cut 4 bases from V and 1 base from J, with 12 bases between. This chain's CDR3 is CATSILGGRTDTQYF. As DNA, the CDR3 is TGTGCCACCAGCATATTGGGGGGACGCACAGATACGCAGTATTTT.

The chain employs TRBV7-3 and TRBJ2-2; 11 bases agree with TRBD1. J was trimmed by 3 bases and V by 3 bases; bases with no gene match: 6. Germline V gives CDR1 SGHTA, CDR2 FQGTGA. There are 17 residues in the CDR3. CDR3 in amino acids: CASSFPDRGLDTGELFF. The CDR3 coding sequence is TGTGCCAGCAGCTTCCCGGACAGGGGGCTAGACACCGGGGAGCTGTTTTTT. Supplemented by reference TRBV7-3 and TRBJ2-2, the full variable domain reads GAGVSQTPSNKVTEKGKYVELRCDPISGHTALYWYRQSLGQGPEFLIYFQGTGAADDSGLPNDRFFAVRPEGSVSTLKIQRTERGDSAVYLCASSFPDRGLDTGELFFGEGSRLTVL.

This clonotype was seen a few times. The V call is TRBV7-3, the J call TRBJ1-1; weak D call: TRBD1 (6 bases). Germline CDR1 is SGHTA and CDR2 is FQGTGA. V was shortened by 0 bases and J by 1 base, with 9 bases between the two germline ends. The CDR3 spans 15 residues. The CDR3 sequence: CASSLTGGRNTEAFF. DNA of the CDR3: TGTGCCAGCAGCTTAACGGGGGGCCGGAACACTGAAGCTTTCTTT.